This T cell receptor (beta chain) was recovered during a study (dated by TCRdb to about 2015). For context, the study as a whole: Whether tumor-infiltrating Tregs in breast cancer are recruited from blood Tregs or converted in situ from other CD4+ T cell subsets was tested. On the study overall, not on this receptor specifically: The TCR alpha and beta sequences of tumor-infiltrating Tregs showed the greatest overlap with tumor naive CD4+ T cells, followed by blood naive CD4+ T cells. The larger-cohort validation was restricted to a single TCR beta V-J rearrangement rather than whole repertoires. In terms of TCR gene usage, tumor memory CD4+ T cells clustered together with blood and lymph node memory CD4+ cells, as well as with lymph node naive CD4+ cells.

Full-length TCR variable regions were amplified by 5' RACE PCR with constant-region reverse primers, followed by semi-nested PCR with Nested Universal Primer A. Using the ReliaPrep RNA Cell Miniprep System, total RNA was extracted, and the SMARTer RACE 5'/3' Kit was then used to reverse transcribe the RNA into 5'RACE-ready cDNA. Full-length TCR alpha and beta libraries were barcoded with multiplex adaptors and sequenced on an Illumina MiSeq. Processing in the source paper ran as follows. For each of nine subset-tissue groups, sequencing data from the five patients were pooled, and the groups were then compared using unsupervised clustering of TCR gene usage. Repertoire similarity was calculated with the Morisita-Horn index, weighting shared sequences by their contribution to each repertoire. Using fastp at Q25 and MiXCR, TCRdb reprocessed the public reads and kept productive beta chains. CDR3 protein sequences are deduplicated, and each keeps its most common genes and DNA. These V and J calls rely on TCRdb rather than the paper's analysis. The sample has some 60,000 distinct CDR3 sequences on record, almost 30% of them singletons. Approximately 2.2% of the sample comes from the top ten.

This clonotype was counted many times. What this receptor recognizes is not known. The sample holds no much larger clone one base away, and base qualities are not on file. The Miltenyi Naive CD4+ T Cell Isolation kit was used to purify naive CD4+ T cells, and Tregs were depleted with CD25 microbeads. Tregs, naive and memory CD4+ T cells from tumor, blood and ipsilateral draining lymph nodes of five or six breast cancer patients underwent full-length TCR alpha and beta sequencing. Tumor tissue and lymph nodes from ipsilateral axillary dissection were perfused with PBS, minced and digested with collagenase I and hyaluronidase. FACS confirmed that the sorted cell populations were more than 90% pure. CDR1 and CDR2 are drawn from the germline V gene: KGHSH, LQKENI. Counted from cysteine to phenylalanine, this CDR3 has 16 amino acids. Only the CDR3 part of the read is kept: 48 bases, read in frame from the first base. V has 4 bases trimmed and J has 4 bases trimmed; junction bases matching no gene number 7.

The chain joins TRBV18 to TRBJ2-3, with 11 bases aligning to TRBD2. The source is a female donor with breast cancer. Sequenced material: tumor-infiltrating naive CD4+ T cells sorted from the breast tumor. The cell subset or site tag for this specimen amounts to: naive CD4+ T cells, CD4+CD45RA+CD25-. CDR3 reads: CASSRTLAGGPDTQYF. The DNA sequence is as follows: TGTGCCAGCTCACGGACGCTAGCGGGAGGCCCAGATACGCAGTATTTT.